The 21 T cell receptor beta chains below all came from one sample that was sequenced in a study of Ad26.COV2.S vaccination and SARS-CoV-2 variants. Sequencing was performed with immunoSEQ multiplex PCR; in TCRdb, only in-frame clones are kept and a portion is missing. This table holds hundreds of thousands of clones, 80% to 90% found once. Treatment defined: some 19 received Ad26.COV2.S at low or high dose, single or two shots; 5 received placebo; per-sample allocation not given. Samples were taken on day 63 after the first vaccine or placebo injection. The material was peripheral blood, obtained in a trial of Ad26.COV2.S vaccine versus placebo. These receptor sequences come from a person between 18 and 65 years old who received the Ad26.COV2.S COVID-19 vaccine or a placebo.

This clone was seen just once. The V call is TRBV6-5, the J call TRBJ2-3; 7 nucleotides agree with TRBD2. Germline values: CDR1 MNHEY, CDR2 SVGAGI. The CDR3 is made up of 15 amino acids. The ends lost 8 bases at V and 2 bases at J; junction bases unmatched: 10. The CDR3 bases are TGTGCCAGCGGGGGGTTAGCGGGCAACACAGATACGCAGTATTTT. Translation: CASGGLAGNTDTQYF.

The rearrangement joins TRBV7-9 to TRBJ2-5; TRBD1 aligns across 12 bases. The germline V gene has CDR1 SEHNR and CDR2 FQNEAQ (reference sequence). This CDR3 has 16 residues. The J segment lost 4 bases and the V segment lost 5 bases, leaving 8 bases of the junction unmatched. This chain's CDR3 is CASSPRGDRGPETQYF. The CDR3 bases are TGTGCCAGCAGCCCTCGCGGGGACAGGGGGCCAGAGACCCAGTACTTC.

This chain connects TRBV24-1 to TRBJ1-2; D unclear. This CDR3 has 14 residues. Trimming took off 3 bases at V and 4 bases at J, with 11 bases between the two ends. Germline assignment: CDR1 KGHDR and CDR2 SFDVKD. CDR3 in DNA: TGTGCCACCAGTGATCTTGCCCGGGGCTATGGCTACACCTTC. Translated, it gives CATSDLARGYGYTF.

This clone was recorded once. V and J are TRBV19 and TRBJ1-1, with D tentatively TRBD1 (5 bases). Per germline, CDR1 LNHDA and CDR2 SQIVND (reference sequence). V was pared by 0 bases and J by 5 bases, with 19 bases between. This CDR3 comprises 17 residues. The CDR3 region has the DNA TGTGCCAGTAGTATAGAGAGAGGCGGGGCTGGAAATACTGAAGCTTTCTTT. This translates into CASSIERGGAGNTEAFF. Full variable domain (rest looked up from reference TRBV19 and TRBJ1-1): DGGITQSPKYLFRKEGQNVTLSCEQNLNHDAMYWYRQDPGQGLRLIYYSQIVNDFQKGDIAEGYSVSREKKESFPLTVTSAQKNPTAFYLCASSIERGGAGNTEAFFGQGTRLTVV.

This chain joins TRBV18 and TRBJ1-2; no clear D. Germline lookup yields CDR1 KGHSH and CDR2 LQKENI. The CDR3 spans 13 residues. V gave up 3 bases and J gave up 8 bases, with 13 bases separating them. CDR3 coding DNA: TGTGCCAGCTCACCCGGGAGCCCCGGGGGCTACACCTTC. Translating gives CASSPGSPGGYTF.

The chain has TRBV6-5 and TRBJ1-3, with no clear D. Germline assignment: CDR1 MNHEY and CDR2 SVGAGI. Trimming shortened V by 0 bases and J by 2 bases, and 11 bases separated the two germline ends. The CDR3 length is 16 residues. The CDR3 nucleotides read TGTGCCAGCAGTTACTCGATTCAGCTTGCTGGAAACACCATATATTTT. Its protein is CASSYSIQLAGNTIYF.

The sample holds one count of this clone. The V call is TRBV10-3, the J call TRBJ1-2, with a possible D match to TRBD1 (5 bases). V was trimmed by 3 bases and J by 8 bases, leaving 16 bases between them. The CDR3 totals 14 residues. Germline V gives CDR1 ENHRY, CDR2 SYGVKD. The CDR3 DNA is TGTGCCATCAGTGAAGGTCAAGGGGAAAAGGGCTACACCTTC. Translation gives CAISEGQGEKGYTF.

The V and J genes are TRBV5-8 and TRBJ2-3, with TRBD1 as a possible D gene (5 bases). Germline V gene lookup returns CDR1 SGHTS and CDR2 YDEGEE. The CDR3 length is 16 residues. V was trimmed by 2 bases and J by 0 bases, leaving 13 bases between them. CDR3 sequence reads: CASSFPTATSTDTQYF. The CDR3 DNA reads TGTGCCAGCAGCTTCCCGACAGCCACTAGCACAGATACGCAGTATTTT.

This chain links TRBV5-6 with TRBJ2-7; 7 nucleotides agree with TRBD2. With V trimmed by 6 bases and J by 0 bases, 9 bases remained unmatched. The CDR3 is made up of 15 amino acids. Germline CDR1 SGHDT, CDR2 YYEEEE. DNA of the CDR3: TGTGCCAGCACGCCGGCGGGAGTCACCTCCTACGAGCAGTACTTC. Amino acid sequence: CASTPAGVTSYEQYF.

The chain recombines TRBV7-2 with TRBJ1-5, with a weak D call TRBD1 (5 bases). CDR1 is SGHTA, CDR2 FQGNSA, per germline. V lost 5 bases, J lost 3 bases, and 17 bases lay in between. The CDR3 consists of 16 residues. CDR3 sequence (DNA): TGTGCCAGCAGCCCCGTCGGGACCCAATCCAATCAGCCCCAGCATTTT. Amino acid sequence: CASSPVGTQSNQPQHF.

The chain links TRBV11-2 to TRBJ2-2; the match to TRBD2 covers 7 bases. CDR1 SGHAT and CDR2 FQNNGV come from the germline V gene. Trimming removed 5 bases from V and 4 bases from J; junction bases left unmatched: 4. The CDR3 runs 14 residues. The CDR3 nucleotides read TGTGCCAGCAGCACCGGGACTACCACCGGGGAGCTGTTTTTT. This gives the protein CASSTGTTTGELFF.

The rearrangement uses TRBV6-5 and TRBJ2-1, with 9 bases fitting TRBD1. Trimming cost V 5 bases and J 8 bases; bases outside gene matches: 10. In germline, CDR1 is MNHEY, CDR2 SVGAGI. CDR3 length equals 15 residues. This CDR3 is CASSPRQGGRDEQFF. The DNA of the CDR3 is TGTGCCAGCAGTCCCCGACAGGGGGGGAGGGATGAGCAGTTCTTC.

CDR3 amino acids: CASSEVDRGSGANVLTF. The CDR3 nucleotides read TGCGCCAGCAGTGAGGTGGACAGGGGGTCCGGGGCCAACGTCCTGACTTTC. V is TRBV10-1 and J is TRBJ2-6; the match to TRBD1 covers 10 bases. Germline V gene sequence: CDR1 WNHNN, CDR2 SYGVQD (reference sequence). The CDR3 extends over 17 amino acids. Trimming at V came to 2 bases and at J to 4 bases, leaving 5 bases not matched to a gene.

This clone was detected a few times. The chain uses TRBV19 and TRBJ1-5; D may be TRBD1 (6 bases). The CDR3 runs 16 residues. Trimming left V 4 bases short and J 7 bases short, with 20 bases between. The germline V gene encodes CDR1 LNHDA and CDR2 SQIVND (reference sequence). DNA for the CDR3: TGTGCCAGTAGTACAGAGCCAGCGCGGGGGCGACAGCCCCAGCATTTT. Translating it yields CASSTEPARGRQPQHF. The full variable domain, in which reference TRBV19 and TRBJ1-5 provide the parts outside the CDR3, is DGGITQSPKYLFRKEGQNVTLSCEQNLNHDAMYWYRQDPGQGLRLIYYSQIVNDFQKGDIAEGYSVSREKKESFPLTVTSAQKNPTAFYLCASSTEPARGRQPQHFGDGTRLSIL.

This sequence joins TRBV27 and TRBJ1-5, with D unclear. This CDR3 contains 13 residues. The germline CDR1 and CDR2 sequences are MNHEY and SMNVEV (reference sequence). Trimming pared 6 bases from V and 4 bases from J, leaving 10 bases between. CDR3 nucleotide sequence: TGTGCCAGCAGGGCCTTGGGGAATCAGCCCCAGCATTTT. Protein sequence: CASRALGNQPQHF.

The chain employs TRBV14 and TRBJ1-2, with D unresolved. The CDR3 sequence is 12 residues long. In germline, CDR1 is SGHDN, CDR2 FVKESK. With 4 bases removed from V and 6 bases from J, the gap between germline ends came to 9 bases. CDR3 sequence reads: CASSPWGDGYTF. Here the CDR3 DNA reads TGTGCCAGCAGCCCGTGGGGAGATGGCTACACCTTC.

The V gene is TRBV3-1 (or the pseudogene TRBV3-2), the J gene TRBJ2-1; 11 bases fit TRBD2. Germline V gene sequence: CDR1 LGHDT, CDR2 YNNKEL (reference sequence). CDR3 length: 16 residues. The junction had 6 bases not matched to a gene; V was cut back by 4 bases and J by 4 bases. The CDR3 is CASSRHSGGEYNEQFF. The DNA of the CDR3 is TGTGCCAGCAGCCGCCATAGCGGGGGGGAGTACAATGAGCAGTTCTTC.

The chain links TRBV12-5 to TRBJ1-4; D remains ambiguous. The CDR3 has 15 residues. Germline assignment: CDR1 LGHNT and CDR2 FRNRAP. V was cut by 7 bases and J by 8 bases, with 20 bases left in between. CDR3 protein: CASDSPMGREEKLFF. CDR3 sequence (DNA): TGTGCTAGTGATTCGCCGATGGGTAGGGAGGAAAAACTGTTTTTT.

The V gene is TRBV25-1, the J gene TRBJ1-1; weak D call: TRBD1 (5 bases). The CDR3 covers 13 residues. Trimming removed 7 bases from V and 3 bases from J, with 12 bases in between. Germline values: CDR1 MGHDK, CDR2 SYGVNS. CDR3 sequence (DNA): TGTGCCAGCATAGGCCAGGGCGACACTGAAGCTTTCTTT. This sequence encodes CASIGQGDTEAFF.

The chain joins TRBV7-9 to TRBJ2-3, with unresolved D. Germline lookup yields CDR1 SEHNR and CDR2 FQNEAQ (reference sequence). Trimming left V 4 bases short and J 2 bases short, with 16 bases between. CDR3 length equals 16 residues. This chain's CDR3 is CASSSNPVANTDTQYF. In DNA form, the CDR3 reads TGTGCCAGCAGCTCAAACCCCGTAGCCAACACAGATACGCAGTATTTT.

This clone has a single count. This chain links TRBV2 with TRBJ1-2; no clear D. Germline CDR1 reads SNHLY; CDR2 reads FYNNEI. Trimming took off 1 base at V and 7 bases at J, with 4 bases between the two ends. This CDR3 region has 11 residues. The CDR3 nucleotides are TGTGCCAGCAGTGAAGAAAGTGGCTACACCTTC. Protein sequence: CASSEESGYTF.